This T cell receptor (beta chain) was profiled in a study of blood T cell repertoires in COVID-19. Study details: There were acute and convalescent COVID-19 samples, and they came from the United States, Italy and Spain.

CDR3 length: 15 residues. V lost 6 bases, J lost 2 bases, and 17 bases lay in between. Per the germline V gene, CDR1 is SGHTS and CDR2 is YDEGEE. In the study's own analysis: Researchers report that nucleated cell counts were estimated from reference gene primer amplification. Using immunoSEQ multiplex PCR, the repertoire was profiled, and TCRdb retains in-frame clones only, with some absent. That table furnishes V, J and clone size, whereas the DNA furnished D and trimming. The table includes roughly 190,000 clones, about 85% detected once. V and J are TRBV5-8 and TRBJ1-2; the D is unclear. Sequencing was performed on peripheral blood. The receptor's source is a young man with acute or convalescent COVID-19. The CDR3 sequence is CASTALRGANYGYTF. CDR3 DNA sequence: TGTGCCAGCACCGCCCTGCGAGGTGCAAACTATGGCTACACCTTC.